This TCR beta chain was recovered during a study of cytomegalovirus exposure and HLA in healthy donors. It was with 60 Vbeta and 13 Jbeta primers that the PCR ran. Original processing notes: In a later analysis, 70 million to 80 million unique TCR beta chains included roughly 11 million shared by two or more donors. The repertoire was sequenced with immunoSEQ multiplex PCR; TCRdb's copy has only in-frame clones and lacks some. Clone size and the V and J calls come from that table; the DNA yielded D and trimming. The top ten hold approximately 7% of the sample, which has under 200,000 clones, approximately 80% seen once. Germline lookup yields CDR1 SGHDN and CDR2 FVKESK. The CDR3 runs to 14 residues. V dropped 3 bases and J dropped 4 bases, with 12 bases sitting between them.

This receptor was taken from a male donor in good health and CMV-seropositive. The sample consisted of PBMCs. The chain combines TRBV14 with TRBJ1-1; D is undetermined. The DNA for the CDR3 is TGTGCCAGCAGCCAGGAAACTGGAGGCACTGAAGCTTTCTTT. Its translation: CASSQETGGTEAFF.